This T cell receptor beta chain was sequenced for a study of shared clonotypes between healthy human individuals (TCRdb year 2020). The study in broad terms: The cohort included a few men and a couple of women between 18 and 49 years of age. For each donor, CD4 naive and CD4 memory were each given three plates, CD8 naive was given two plates, and CD8 memory was given one plate. Blood TCR repertoires of about five healthy adults were deeply sequenced to estimate repertoire size and the extent of clonotype sharing between individuals. Different laboratories and diverse techniques were used to prepare libraries and sequence TCR repertoires, to increase sequencing depth and limit assay-specific biases. Per donor, leukapheresis produced somewhere between about 0.85 and 8.9 billion PBMCs.

Cut back by 0 bases and 4 bases, the V and J ends lie 9 bases apart. Spanning cysteine to phenylalanine, the CDR3 consists of 14 amino acids. Only the CDR3 region is kept as DNA, spanning 42 bases read in frame from base 1. CDR1 SEHNR and CDR2 FQNEAQ were looked up in the germline V gene (reference sequence). The paper as a whole reports these results and caveats: Because the study included only a small number of donors, the genetic and exposure-history diversity represented was limited. Compared with non-shared clonotypes, the clonotypes found in all four sorted-subset donors had higher generation probabilities. About 5% of naive CD4, 3.5% of naive CD8, 2.3% of memory CD4, and around 0.42% of memory CD8 clonotypes were shared across a few donors. Pairwise subsampling led to the expectation that sequencing depth would affect the degree of clonotype sharing among donors. Sampling was restricted to blood, and TCR repertoires in tissue are likely to differ from TCR repertoires in blood. Naive subsets generally had larger estimated clonotype richness than memory subsets. Incomplete sequencing was indicated by rarefaction of sorted-subset datasets, despite the large sequencing depth.

Using the deep immunoSEQ assay, multiplex PCR amplified TCR CDR3 regions from genomic DNA. Genomic DNA extracted from each cell subset was distributed evenly over all wells of several immunoSEQ 96-well plates, and each plate served as one replicate. For sorted subsets, roughly 0.2 ug genomic DNA, equal to 25,000 to 35,000 T cell genomes, was loaded into each replicate PCR. The purified libraries were quantified using a Qubit 3.0 fluorometer, sized with a Bioanalyzer 2100, and then quantified again using the KAPA Library Quantification kit. Each immunoSEQ 96-well plate was sequenced on its own single-read 150-cycle Illumina NextSeq 550 flow cell. The paper's processing steps were these. Because the immunoSEQ output held only junctional sequences and lacked quality scores, the filtering could not match the filtering applied to full-length reads. Sequences were annotated with PyIR, a Python wrapper for IgBLAST v1.9, using IMGT germline references to assign V/J genes and CDR3. Reads with weak V/J assignments (E-value above 1e-6), missing CDR3, stop codons, out-of-frame junctions, or ambiguous translated residues were removed. V3J clonotypes were defined as sequences sharing an identical inferred V gene, J gene, and CDR3 amino acid sequence. Percentage overlap between repertoires was calculated by dividing the number of shared unique clonotypes by the size of the smaller repertoire. Three approaches were used to assess repertoire richness: RTK rarefaction, the Chao1 estimator, and Recon v2.1 estimates of unobserved clonotypes. For all TCRbeta clonotypes obtained by the gDNA method from several donors, generation probabilities were computed with OLGA. This is the immuneACCESS table as TCRdb keeps it, with only in-frame sequences that have V and J called. A part of the clones is gone; compared with another copy, unresolved V genes explain less than half, and the rest is unexplained. Clone size and the V and J calls come from that table; the DNA yielded D and trimming. A total of about 2.3 million clones appear in this sample, 85% to 95% of them only once. 0.3% to 0.4% of the sample lies in the top ten.

Donors were healthy HIV-negative adults with no recently reported acute infections or vaccinations. All donors were Caucasian adults living in Nashville, Tennessee, USA. CD4+ T cells were enriched by magnetic negative selection, after which naive cells were positively selected on CD45RA and the negative fraction was taken as the memory subset. Blood was collected by leukapheresis, and PBMCs were isolated by Ficoll-Histopaque density gradient centrifugation and then cryopreserved in liquid nitrogen vapor phase. Analytical flow cytometry was used to check the purity and quantity of each magnetically sorted T cell population. Genomic DNA was isolated from each sorted fraction and quantified by UV absorbance on a Nanodrop 2000c. To note about this clone: The target of this receptor is not known. The input lacks base qualities; no much larger clone sits a single base away. Other DNA sequences of this sample code for an identical CDR3.

Specimen: naive CD4+ T cells from PBMCs. This specimen's cell subset or site label, interpreted: CD45RA+ positively selected. The origin of this receptor is a man younger than 30 in good health. Some clones in this sample may be carry-over from other donors' samples. Recombination joined TRBV7-9 with TRBJ2-5; the best D guess is TRBD1, with 5 bases matching. The CDR3 corresponds to CASSLAGVGETQYF. Here is the DNA: TGTGCCAGCAGCTTAGCAGGGGTGGGAGAGACCCAGTACTTC.